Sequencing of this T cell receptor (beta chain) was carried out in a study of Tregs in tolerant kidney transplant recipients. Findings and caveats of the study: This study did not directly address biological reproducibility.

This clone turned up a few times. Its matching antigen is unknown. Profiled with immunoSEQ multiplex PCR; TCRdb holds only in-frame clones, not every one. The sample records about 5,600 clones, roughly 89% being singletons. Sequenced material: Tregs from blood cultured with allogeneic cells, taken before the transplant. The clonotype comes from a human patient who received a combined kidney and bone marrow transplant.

CDR3 bases: TGCGCCAGCAGCCAAGCGGGATGGGGCTATGGCTACACCTTC. This sequence encodes CASSQAGWGYGYTF. The rearrangement uses TRBV4-1 and TRBJ1-2, with unresolved D. The CDR3 loop spans 14 amino acids. V shed 1 base and J shed 4 bases, with 10 bases lying between them. Germline-derived CDR1 and CDR2 are MGHRA and YSYEKL.